The clone carrying this T cell receptor (beta chain) was detected only a few times. Expressed TCRB transcripts got sequenced, as all isolated RNA was reverse transcribed. Clones were sequenced by immunoSEQ multiplex PCR, and TCRdb holds only the in-frame ones, with some missing. This sample has 430,000 or so clones, with roughly 11% found just once. These data are taken from a study of beta chain features in type 1 diabetes. The CDR3 consists of 17 residues. Germline V gene lookup returns CDR1 SGDLS and CDR2 YYNGEE. The ends lost 0 bases at V and 5 bases at J; junction bases unmatched: 13. The sequence was obtained from a woman aged 18 to 35 in good health. The rearrangement uses TRBV9 and TRBJ2-7, with 8 bases that match TRBD2. Material for sequencing was naive CD4+ T cells from blood. The CDR3, as DNA: TGTGCCAGCAGCGTAGGAAGCGTGGGCGGGAGGTTAAACGAGCAGTACTTC. Protein: CASSVGSVGGRLNEQYF.